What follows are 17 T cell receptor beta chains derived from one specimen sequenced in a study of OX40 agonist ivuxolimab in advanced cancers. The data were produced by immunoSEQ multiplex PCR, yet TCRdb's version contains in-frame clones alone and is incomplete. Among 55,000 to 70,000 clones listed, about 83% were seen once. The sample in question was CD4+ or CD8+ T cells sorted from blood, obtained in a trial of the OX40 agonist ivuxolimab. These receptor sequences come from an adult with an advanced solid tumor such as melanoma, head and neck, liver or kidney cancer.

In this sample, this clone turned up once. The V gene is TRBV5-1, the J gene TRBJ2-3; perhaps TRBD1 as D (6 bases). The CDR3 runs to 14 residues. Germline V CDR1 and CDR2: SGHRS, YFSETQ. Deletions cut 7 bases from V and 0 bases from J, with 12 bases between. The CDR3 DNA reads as TGCGCCAGCGGGGCTCAGGGGAGCACAGATACGCAGTATTTT. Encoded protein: CASGAQGSTDTQYF.

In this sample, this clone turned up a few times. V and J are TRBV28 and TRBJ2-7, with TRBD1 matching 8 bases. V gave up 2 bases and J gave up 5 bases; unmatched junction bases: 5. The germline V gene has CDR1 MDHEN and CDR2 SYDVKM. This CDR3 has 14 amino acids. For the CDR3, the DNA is TGTGCCAGCAGTTTACCGACAGGGGATGACGAGCAGTACTTC. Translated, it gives CASSLPTGDDEQYF.

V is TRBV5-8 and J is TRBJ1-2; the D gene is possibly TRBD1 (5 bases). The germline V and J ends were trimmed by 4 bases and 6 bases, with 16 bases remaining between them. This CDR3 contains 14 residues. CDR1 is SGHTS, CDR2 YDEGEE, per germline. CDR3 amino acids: CASSRGAPIDGYTF. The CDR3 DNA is TGTGCCAGCAGCAGGGGAGCTCCCATCGATGGCTACACCTTC.

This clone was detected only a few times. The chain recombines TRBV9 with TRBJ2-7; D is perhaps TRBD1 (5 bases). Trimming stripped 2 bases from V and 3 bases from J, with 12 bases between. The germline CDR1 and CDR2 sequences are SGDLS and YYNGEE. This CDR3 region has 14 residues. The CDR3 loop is CASSVVPQGYEQYF. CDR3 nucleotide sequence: TGTGCCAGCAGCGTCGTTCCTCAGGGCTACGAGCAGTACTTC.

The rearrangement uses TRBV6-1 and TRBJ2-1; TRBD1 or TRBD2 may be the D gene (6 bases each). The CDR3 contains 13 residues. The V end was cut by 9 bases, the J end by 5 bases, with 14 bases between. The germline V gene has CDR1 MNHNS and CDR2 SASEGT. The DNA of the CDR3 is TGTGCCAGTCAAGATGGGGGGCACAATGAGCAGTTCTTC. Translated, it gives CASQDGGHNEQFF.

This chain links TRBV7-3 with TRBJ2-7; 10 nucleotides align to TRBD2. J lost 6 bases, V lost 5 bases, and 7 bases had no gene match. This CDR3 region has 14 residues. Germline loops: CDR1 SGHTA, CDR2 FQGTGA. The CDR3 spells CASSASGGASEQYF. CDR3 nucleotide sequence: TGTGCCAGCAGCGCCAGCGGGGGGGCTTCCGAGCAGTACTTC.

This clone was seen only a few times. CDR3 sequence reads: CAISESSGLGTDTQYF. CDR3 nucleotides: TGTGCCATCAGTGAGTCCTCCGGACTAGGCACAGATACGCAGTATTTT. This sequence joins TRBV10-3 and TRBJ2-3; 7 nucleotides match TRBD2. Germline values: CDR1 ENHRY, CDR2 SYGVKD. Trimming took 0 bases from V and 1 from J; bases not matched to a gene: 4. The CDR3 covers 16 residues.

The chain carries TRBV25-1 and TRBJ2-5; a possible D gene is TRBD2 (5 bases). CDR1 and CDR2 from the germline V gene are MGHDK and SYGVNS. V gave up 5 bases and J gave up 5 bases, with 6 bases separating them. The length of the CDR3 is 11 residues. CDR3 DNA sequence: TGTGCCAGCAGTACGGGGGAGACCCAGTACTTC. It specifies CASSTGETQYF.

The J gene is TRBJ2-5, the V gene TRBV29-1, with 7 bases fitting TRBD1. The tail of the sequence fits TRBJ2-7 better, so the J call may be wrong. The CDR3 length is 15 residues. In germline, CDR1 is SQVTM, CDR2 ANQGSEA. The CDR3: CSVETWDSSSYEQYF. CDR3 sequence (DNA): TGCAGCGTTGAAACTTGGGACAGTTCCTCCTACGAGCAGTACTTC.

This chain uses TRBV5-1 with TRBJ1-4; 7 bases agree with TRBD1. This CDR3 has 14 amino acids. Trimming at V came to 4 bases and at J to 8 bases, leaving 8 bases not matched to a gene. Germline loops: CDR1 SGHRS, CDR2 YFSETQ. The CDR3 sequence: CASSTGTEEEKLFF. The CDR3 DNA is TGCGCCAGCAGCACTGGGACAGAAGAGGAAAAACTGTTTTTT.

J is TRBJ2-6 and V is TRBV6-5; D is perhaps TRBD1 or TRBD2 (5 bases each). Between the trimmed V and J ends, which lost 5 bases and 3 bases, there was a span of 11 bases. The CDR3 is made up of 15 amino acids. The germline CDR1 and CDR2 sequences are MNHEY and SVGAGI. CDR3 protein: CASSRRGGGANVLTF. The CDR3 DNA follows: TGTGCCAGCAGTCGACGGGGCGGTGGGGCCAACGTCCTGACTTTC.

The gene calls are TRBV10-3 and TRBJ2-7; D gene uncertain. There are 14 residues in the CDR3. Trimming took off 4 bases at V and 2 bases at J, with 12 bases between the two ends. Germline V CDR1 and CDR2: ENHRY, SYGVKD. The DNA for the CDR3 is TGTGCCATCAGTGCGGATCTGGGGACCTACGAGCAGTACTTC. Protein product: CAISADLGTYEQYF.

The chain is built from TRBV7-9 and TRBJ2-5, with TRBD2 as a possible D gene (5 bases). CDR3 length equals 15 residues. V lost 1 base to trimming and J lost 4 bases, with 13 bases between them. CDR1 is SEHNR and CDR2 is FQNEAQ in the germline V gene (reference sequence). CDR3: CASSLGIGIGETQYF. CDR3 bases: TGTGCCAGCAGCTTAGGGATCGGGATTGGAGAGACCCAGTACTTC.

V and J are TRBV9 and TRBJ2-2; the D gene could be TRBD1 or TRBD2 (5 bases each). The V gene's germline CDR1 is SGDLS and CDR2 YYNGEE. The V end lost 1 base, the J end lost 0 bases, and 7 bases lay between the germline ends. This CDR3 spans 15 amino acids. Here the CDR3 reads CASSVQGPNTGELFF. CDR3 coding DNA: TGTGCCAGCAGCGTACAGGGACCGAACACCGGGGAGCTGTTTTTT.

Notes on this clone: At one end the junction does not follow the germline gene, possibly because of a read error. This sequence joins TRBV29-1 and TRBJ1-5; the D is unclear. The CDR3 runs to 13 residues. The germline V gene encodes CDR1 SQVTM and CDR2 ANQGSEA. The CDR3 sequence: CSVQEGSNQPQHF. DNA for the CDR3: TGCAGCGTTCAAGAGGGTAGCAATCAGCCCCAGCATTTT.

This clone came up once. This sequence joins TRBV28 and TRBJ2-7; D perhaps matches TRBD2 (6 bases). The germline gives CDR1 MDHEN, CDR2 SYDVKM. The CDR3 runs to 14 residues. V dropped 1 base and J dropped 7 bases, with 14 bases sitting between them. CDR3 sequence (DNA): TGTGCCAGCAGTTTATACGGGGGATCAAGGGAGCAGTACTTC. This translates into CASSLYGGSREQYF.

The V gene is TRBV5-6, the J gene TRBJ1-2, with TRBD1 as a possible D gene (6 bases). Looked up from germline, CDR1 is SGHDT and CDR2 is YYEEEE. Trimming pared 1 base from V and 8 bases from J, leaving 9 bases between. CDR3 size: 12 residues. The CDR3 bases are TGTGCCAGCAGCTTGTATAGGGGGGGCTACACCTTC. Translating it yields CASSLYRGGYTF.